This T cell receptor (beta chain) is drawn from a study of graft-versus-host responses after intestinal transplantation (dated by TCRdb to about 2021). About the study as a whole: Multivisceral, liver-intestinal, or isolated intestinal transplants were received by the recipients. Graft-versus-host and host-versus-graft alloreactive T cell clones were tracked in the graft, circulation and bone marrow after intestinal transplantation using bulk TCR-beta CDR3 sequencing. A peak of at least 4% donor T cells among recipient peripheral blood mononuclear cells was the definition used for donor T cell macrochimerism. The cohort enrolled under 25 intestinal transplant recipients including one retransplant, and a few patients lacking pretransplant specimens were excluded. Alloreactive clones were identified by sequencing pre-transplant mixed lymphocyte reaction products and comparing these products with unstimulated pre-transplant donor and recipient T cells. Every recipient was given anti-thymocyte globulin induction, followed by approximately 3 years of maintenance tacrolimus and steroids. Samples from a few later patients were sequenced in-house on an Illumina MiSeq with MiXCR processing rather than by the commercial service.

Library method: the immunoSEQ multiplex PCR assay. For most patients, genomic DNA was isolated with the Qiagen DNeasy Blood and Tissue Kit and sent frozen to Adaptive Biotechnologies for TCR sequencing. For most patients, high-throughput TCR-beta CDR3 sequencing of genomic DNA was performed by Adaptive Biotechnologies. In the authors' own workflow: TCR sequencing data for more than 15 patients were retrieved from Adaptive's ImmunoSEQ software; a few other patients were processed with MiXCR and VDJtools. CD4 versus CD8 sorting errors were corrected by removing sequences found in both subsets at a frequency ratio below 5:1. CDR3 nucleotide sequences shared between donor and recipient were removed because their origin could not be assigned. At least 2-fold expansion over unstimulated cells and a minimum CFSE-low frequency of 0.002% (template counts) or 0.001% (read counts) were required for clones to be classified as alloreactive. Clones were considered mappable if detected in sequenced pre-transplant spleen, lymph node, or MLR CFSE-low populations of the donor or recipient. Cumulative frequency of alloreactive clones was calculated as a percentage of all sequences weighted by copy number. The table comes from immuneACCESS by way of TCRdb, which keeps in-frame sequences with V and J called. Part of the clones is missing from these tables; in studies checked, under half for an unresolved V gene and the rest for unknown reasons. For V, J and clone size, that table is used; D and trimming come from the DNA. Present in this sample are about 92,000 clones, 80% to 85% of which were seen just once. About a sixth of the sample rests with the top ten.

CDR1 PRHDT and CDR2 FYEKMQ are derived from the germline V gene (reference sequence). From its cysteine to its phenylalanine, the CDR3 spans 13 amino acids. The entry retains the CDR3 DNA only, 39 bases that are in frame from base 1. The germline ends are 7 bases apart after V is trimmed by 1 base and J by 4 bases. About this clone: Its antigen has not been determined. The record has no base qualities; no much larger clone is one base away.

The paper as a whole reports these results and caveats: The relatively low number and heterogeneity of intestinal transplant patients limited the conclusions. Early after transplant, peak levels of circulating GvH clones were found to be associated with declines in HvG clones. In patients with donor T cell macrochimerism, the allografts had high GvH to HvG T cell clonal ratios. GvH clones were detected in recipient bone marrow, and some of these GvH clones were observed earlier in ileal mucosa or blood, consistent with an intestinal mucosal origin.

Explained via the paper, the time point label denotes: cells obtained before transplantation from donor or recipient. CD3+CD4+ and CD3+CD8+ populations were FACS-sorted from unstimulated pre-transplant donor and recipient cells taken from spleen or lymph nodes. The clonotype originates from a human donor who received an intestinal transplant. The input for sequencing was unstimulated CD8+ T cells sorted from spleen or lymph node cells, taken before intestinal transplant. The chain links TRBV13 with TRBJ1-1; perhaps TRBD1 is the D gene, with 5 bases matching. The CDR3 protein is CASSLVGPTEAFF. The nucleotide sequence is TGTGCCAGCAGCTTAGTGGGGCCCACTGAAGCTTTCTTT.